These 29 T cell receptor beta chains were all obtained from the same sample, sequenced in a study of technical replicates of blood from several donors (dated by TCRdb to 2016 to 2017). Library prep was done by the immunoSEQ multiplex PCR assay. The table was pulled from immuneACCESS by TCRdb, which kept in-frame rearrangements only. Such tables lose some clones; where checked, under half of the loss comes from unresolved V genes, and the rest has no known cause. The sample table contains more than 65,000 clones; only one count was recorded for 70% to 90% of them. Of the sample, around 3.9% falls within the top ten clones. The sample consisted of PBMCs. These receptors originate from a human donor in good health. Some clones in this sample may be carry-over from other donors' samples.

The V and J genes are TRBV6-5 and TRBJ1-1; a possible D gene is TRBD1 (5 bases). Per germline, CDR1 MNHEY and CDR2 SVGAGI. V was cut by 2 bases and J by 6 bases, with 13 bases left in between. The CDR3 has 14 residues. The CDR3 nucleotides are TGTGCCAGCAGTTACAGGCAGGGTAACGCTGAAGCTTTCTTT. The encoded protein is CASSYRQGNAEAFF.

This clone showed up just a few times. The chain uses TRBV19 and TRBJ2-7, with TRBD1 matching 8 bases. The CDR3 runs to 16 residues. Germline V lookup: CDR1 LNHDA, CDR2 SQIVND (reference sequence). V shed 6 bases, J shed 2 bases, and the junction held 12 bases outside the gene matches. The CDR3 is CASSEKTGGRPYEQYF. DNA for the CDR3: TGTGCCAGTAGCGAAAAAACAGGGGGTAGACCCTACGAGCAGTACTTC.

In its sample, this clone was seen once. V usage is TRBV7-2 and J usage is TRBJ1-6; D uncertain. Trimming took off 5 bases at V and 4 bases at J, with 12 bases between the two ends. This CDR3 contains 15 residues. Germline V CDR1 and CDR2: SGHTA, FQGNSA. The CDR3 bases are TGTGCCAGCAGCCGACTCCCGGGGTATAATTCACCCCTCCACTTT. This gives the protein CASSRLPGYNSPLHF.

The rearrangement links TRBV2 to TRBJ2-1, with 10 bases identical to TRBD2. Germline CDR1 and CDR2: SNHLY and FYNNEI. The V gene end was trimmed by 4 bases and the J gene end by 8 bases; junction bases not matched to a gene: 17. The CDR3 has 18 amino acids. The CDR3 here is CASSVVNGSSGSTDEQFF. CDR3 nucleotide sequence: TGTGCCAGCAGTGTAGTTAATGGTTCTAGCGGGAGTACGGATGAGCAGTTCTTC.

The chain combines TRBV4-3 with TRBJ1-5; 9 nucleotides align to TRBD1. Germline V gene data show CDR1 as LGHNA and CDR2 as YSLEER. V lost 3 bases, J lost 1 base, and 1 base stayed unmatched. The CDR3 covers 15 residues. In DNA, the CDR3 is TGCGCCAGCAGCCATGACAGGGGGAGCAATCAGCCCCAGCATTTT. Protein product: CASSHDRGSNQPQHF.

The chain has TRBV19 and TRBJ1-1; D remains unclear. V gave up 1 base and J gave up 1 base, with 4 bases separating them. Per germline, CDR1 LNHDA and CDR2 SQIVND (reference sequence). The CDR3 consists of 13 residues. The chain's CDR3 is CASSIGRNTEAFF. The CDR3 region has the DNA TGTGCCAGTAGTATAGGCAGGAACACTGAAGCTTTCTTT.

The rearrangement uses TRBV2 and TRBJ2-2; 7 bases agree with TRBD2. V dropped 3 bases and J dropped 1; count of bases not matched to a gene: 5. Per germline, CDR1 SNHLY and CDR2 FYNNEI. The CDR3 is made up of 16 amino acids. CDR3 DNA: TGTGCCAGCAGTGATTTCGCTAGCGGGAACACCGGGGAGCTGTTTTTT. Its protein product is CASSDFASGNTGELFF.

This sequence joins TRBV2 and TRBJ2-7, with TRBD2 as a possible D gene (6 bases). This CDR3 is 14 amino acids long. Germline CDR1 and CDR2: SNHLY and FYNNEI. Trimming removed 6 bases at V and 4 bases at J, with 16 bases between. DNA for the CDR3: TGTGCCAGCAGCCGGGACTGGCGTACGTACGAGCAGTACTTC. It yields the protein CASSRDWRTYEQYF.

The rearrangement links TRBV28 to TRBJ2-7; D remains ambiguous. Between the trimmed V and J ends, which lost 3 bases and 5 bases, there was a span of 11 bases. CDR1 MDHEN and CDR2 SYDVKM come from the germline V gene. The CDR3 consists of 13 residues. This chain's CDR3 is CASSLTIDHEQYF. The CDR3 DNA follows: TGTGCCAGCAGTTTGACAATCGACCACGAGCAGTACTTC.

V usage is TRBV5-1 and J usage is TRBJ1-1, with D unresolved. Trimming removed 0 bases at V and 3 bases at J, with 9 bases between. Germline V gives CDR1 SGHRS, CDR2 YFSETQ. The CDR3 is made up of 14 amino acids. CDR3 DNA sequence: TGCGCCAGCAGCTTGGCCAACGCGGACACTGAAGCTTTCTTT. This sequence encodes CASSLANADTEAFF.

The V call is TRBV11-2, the J call TRBJ2-7, with 8 bases identical to TRBD2. CDR1 and CDR2 from the germline V gene are SGHAT and FQNNGV. After removal of 0 bases from V and 7 bases from J, the junction contained 5 bases not matched to a gene. The CDR3 has 14 amino acids. The CDR3 coding sequence is TGTGCCAGCAGCTTAGATTTCGGGGGGGTTGAGCAGTACTTC. It translates to CASSLDFGGVEQYF.

The chain is built from TRBV10-3 and TRBJ1-4; TRBD1 matches at 7 bases. CDR3 length: 14 residues. Per the germline V gene, CDR1 is ENHRY and CDR2 is SYGVKD. Trimming removed 6 bases from V and 4 bases from J; junction bases left unmatched: 5. Written as DNA, the CDR3 is TGTGCCATCAGAGGGGGCGCGGATAATGAAAAACTGTTTTTT. This gives the protein CAIRGGADNEKLFF.

The chain combines TRBV6-5 with TRBJ2-1; TRBD2 aligns across 12 bases. This CDR3 contains 14 residues. The germline gives CDR1 MNHEY, CDR2 SVGAGI. V shed 6 bases and J 6 bases; nucleotides not matched to a gene: 3. DNA for the CDR3: TGTGCCAGCAGCCGACTAGCGGGGGCCAATGAGCAGTTCTTC. The encoded protein is CASSRLAGANEQFF.

The chain recombines TRBV5-1 with TRBJ1-1, with D perhaps TRBD1 (6 bases). The CDR3 is 12 amino acids. V lost 8 bases and J 0 bases, leaving 8 bases between the germline ends. Germline loops: CDR1 SGHRS, CDR2 YFSETQ. CDR3 in DNA: TGCGCCAGAGGACAGTTGAACACTGAAGCTTTCTTT. This sequence encodes CARGQLNTEAFF.

V is TRBV6-5 and J is TRBJ1-6, with D perhaps TRBD1 (6 bases). The CDR3 sequence is 16 residues long. With 2 bases removed from V and 10 bases from J, the gap between germline ends came to 18 bases. The germline gives CDR1 MNHEY, CDR2 SVGAGI. The CDR3 sequence is CASSYVRTNQGSPLHF. As DNA, the CDR3 is TGTGCCAGCAGTTACGTCCGTACTAACCAGGGGTCACCCCTCCACTTT.

This rearrangement joins TRBV5-1 to TRBJ2-2; D perhaps matches TRBD2 (6 bases). Trimming stripped 4 bases from V and 5 bases from J, with 15 bases between. The CDR3 sequence is 15 residues long. Germline lookup yields CDR1 SGHRS and CDR2 YFSETQ. The DNA of the CDR3 is TGCGCCAGCAGCCAACAGAGCGGGTCAACCGGGGAGCTGTTTTTT. It translates to CASSQQSGSTGELFF. The full variable domain, completed using reference TRBV5-1 and TRBJ2-2, is KAGVTQTPRYLIKTRGQQVTLSCSPISGHRSVSWYQQTPGQGLQFLFEYFSETQRNKGNFPGRFSGRQFSNSRSEMNVSTLELGDSALYLCASSQQSGSTGELFFGEGSRLTVL.

The chain links TRBV4-3 to TRBJ2-2; 14 bases align to TRBD2. The germline V gene encodes CDR1 LGHNA and CDR2 YSLEER. V was clipped by 4 bases and J by 3 bases; unmatched bases: 4. The CDR3 contains 17 residues. The CDR3, as DNA: TGCGCCAGCAGCCCTGGGACTAGCGGGAGATACACCGGGGAGCTGTTTTTT. It specifies CASSPGTSGRYTGELFF.

The V and J genes are TRBV9 and TRBJ1-2, with 12 bases fitting TRBD1. The junction had 7 bases not matched to a gene; V was cut back by 3 bases and J by 7 bases. The CDR3 sequence is 15 residues long. Germline V CDR1 and CDR2: SGDLS, YYNGEE. The DNA for the CDR3 is TGTGCCAGCAGCGCAGGGACAGGGGGCTTTCGTGGCTACACCTTC. Its protein is CASSAGTGGFRGYTF.

This rearrangement joins TRBV4-3 to TRBJ2-6; 7 bases fit TRBD2. Germline CDR1 LGHNA, CDR2 YSLEER. V lost 0 bases and J lost 1; bases outside the gene matches: 3. The length of the CDR3 is 17 residues. The CDR3 DNA reads TGCGCCAGCAGCCAAGAAGGGGAGGGATCTGGGGCCAACGTCCTGACTTTC. Residues: CASSQEGEGSGANVLTF.

The chain combines TRBV6-5 with TRBJ1-3; D is uncertain. This CDR3 is built from 14 residues. The V end was cut by 2 bases, the J end by 0 bases, with 5 bases between. CDR1 is MNHEY, CDR2 SVGAGI, per germline. CDR3 DNA: TGTGCCAGCAGTTACGACACCTCTGGAAACACCATATATTTT. Translating it yields CASSYDTSGNTIYF.

The J gene is TRBJ2-7, the V gene TRBV7-9, with 8 nucleotides matching TRBD1. There are 14 residues in the CDR3. After removal of 7 bases from V and 2 bases from J, the junction contained 7 bases not matched to a gene. The V gene's germline CDR1 is SEHNR and CDR2 FQNEAQ (reference sequence). The CDR3: CASIRTGRTYEQYF. The DNA of the CDR3 is TGTGCCAGCATCAGGACAGGGCGGACCTACGAGCAGTACTTC.

The chain couples TRBV11-1 to TRBJ1-3; D is unclear. The CDR3 length is 16 residues. Germline CDR1 reads SGHAT; CDR2 reads FQDESV (reference sequence). Trimming removed 4 bases from V and 0 bases from J, with 13 bases in between. Here the CDR3 DNA reads TGTGCCAGCAGCTCAGAAACAAAGATCTCTGGAAACACCATATATTTT. This sequence encodes CASSSETKISGNTIYF.

The chain recombines TRBV7-2 with TRBJ2-7; D unclear. Germline values: CDR1 SGHTA, CDR2 FQGNSA. CDR3 length: 12 residues. Trimming cost V 4 bases and J 3 bases, with 7 bases left between them. The CDR3 nucleotides read TGTGCCAGCAGCTGGCAGCGCTACGAGCAGTACTTC. As protein: CASSWQRYEQYF. The variable domain in full, completed from reference TRBV7-2 and TRBJ2-7, reads GAGVSQSPSNKVTEKGKDVELRCDPISGHTALYWYRQSLGQGLEFLIYFQGNSAPDKSGLPSDRFSAERTGGSVSTLTIQRTQQEDSAVYLCASSWQRYEQYFGPGTRLTVT.

The chain joins TRBV19 to TRBJ2-3; 8 bases align to TRBD2. Germline V gene data show CDR1 as LNHDA and CDR2 as SQIVND (reference sequence). Trimming cost V 5 bases and J 2 bases; bases outside gene matches: 6. The CDR3 is made up of 15 amino acids. Written as DNA, the CDR3 is TGTGCCAGTAGTGCCCGTAGCGGGGACACAGATACGCAGTATTTT. Translation: CASSARSGDTDTQYF.

The chain is built from TRBV28 and TRBJ1-4; a weak D match, TRBD1 (6 bases). The ends were cut back, 8 bases at V and 3 bases at J, with 10 bases in the middle. CDR1 is MDHEN and CDR2 is SYDVKM in the germline V gene. The CDR3 has 13 residues. CDR3 DNA sequence: TGTGCCAGCGGAACAGGGTCTAATGAAAAACTGTTTTTT. This encodes CASGTGSNEKLFF.

The V and J genes are TRBV20-1 and TRBJ1-1, with 8 nucleotides matching TRBD1. The CDR3 covers 11 residues. The germline gives CDR1 DFQATT, CDR2 SNEGSKA (reference sequence). Trimming removed 6 bases from V and 10 bases from J; junction bases left unmatched: 7. CDR3 bases: TGCAGTGCCCAGCTAGGACAGGGAGCTTTCTTT. It is translated as CSAQLGQGAFF.

This clone has a handful of counts. The CDR3 reads CASSSGIPRGSPLHF. DNA of the CDR3: TGTGCCAGTAGTTCAGGAATCCCCCGGGGTTCACCCCTCCACTTT. The chain has TRBV19 and TRBJ1-6; D is ambiguous. Germline V gene data show CDR1 as LNHDA and CDR2 as SQIVND (reference sequence). The CDR3 runs 15 residues. The V gene lost 5 bases and the J gene lost 9 bases, with 17 bases spanning the gap. The variable domain in full, with the rest retrieved from reference TRBV19 and TRBJ1-6, is DGGITQSPKYLFRKEGQNVTLSCEQNLNHDAMYWYRQDPGQGLRLIYYSQIVNDFQKGDIAEGYSVSREKKESFPLTVTSAQKNPTAFYLCASSSGIPRGSPLHFGNGTRLTVT.

The chain recombines TRBV7-5 with TRBJ2-7; the table assigns TRBD1, which was not confirmed against the DNA. TRBV7-5 constitutes a pseudogene. The length of the CDR3 is 14 residues. CDR3 sequence: CVRSSTDPSYEQYF. CDR3 sequence (DNA): TGTGTCAGAAGCTCGACAGACCCTTCCTACGAGCAGTACTTC.

The chain employs TRBV30 and TRBJ2-3; no reliable D call. V gave up 2 bases and J gave up 2 bases, with 2 bases separating them. The V gene's germline CDR1 is GTSNPN and CDR2 SVGIG (reference sequence). CDR3 length equals 11 residues. The CDR3 DNA reads TGTGCCTGGAGTTACACAGATACGCAGTATTTT. It yields the protein CAWSYTDTQYF.